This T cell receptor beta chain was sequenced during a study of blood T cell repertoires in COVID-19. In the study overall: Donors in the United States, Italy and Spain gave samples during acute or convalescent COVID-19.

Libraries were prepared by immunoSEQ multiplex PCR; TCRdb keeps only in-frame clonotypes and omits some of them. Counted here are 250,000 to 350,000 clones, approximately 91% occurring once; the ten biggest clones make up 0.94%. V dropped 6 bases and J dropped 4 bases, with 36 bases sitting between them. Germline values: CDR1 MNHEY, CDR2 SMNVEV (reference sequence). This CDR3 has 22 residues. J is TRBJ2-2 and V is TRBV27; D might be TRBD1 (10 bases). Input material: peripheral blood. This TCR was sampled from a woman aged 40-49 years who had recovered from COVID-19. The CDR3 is CASRPDGTGVSSGIVFTGELFF. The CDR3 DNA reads TGTGCCAGCAGACCCGACGGGACAGGGGTTTCTAGCGGGATCGTTTTCACCGGGGAGCTGTTTTTT.